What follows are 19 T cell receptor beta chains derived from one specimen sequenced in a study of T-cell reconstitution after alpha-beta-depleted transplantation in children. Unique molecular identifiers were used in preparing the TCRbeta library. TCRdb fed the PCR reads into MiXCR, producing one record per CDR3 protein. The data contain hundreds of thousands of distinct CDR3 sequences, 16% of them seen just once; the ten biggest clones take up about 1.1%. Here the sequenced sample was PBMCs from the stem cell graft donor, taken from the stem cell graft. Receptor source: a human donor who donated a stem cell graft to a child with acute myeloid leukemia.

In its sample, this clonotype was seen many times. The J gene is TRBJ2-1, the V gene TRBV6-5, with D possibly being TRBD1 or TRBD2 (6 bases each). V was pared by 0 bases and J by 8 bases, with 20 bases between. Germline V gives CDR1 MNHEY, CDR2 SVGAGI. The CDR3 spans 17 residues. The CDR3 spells CASSYSIQGLEGDEQFF. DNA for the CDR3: TGTGCCAGCAGTTACTCCATACAGGGCCTGGAGGGGGATGAGCAGTTCTTC.

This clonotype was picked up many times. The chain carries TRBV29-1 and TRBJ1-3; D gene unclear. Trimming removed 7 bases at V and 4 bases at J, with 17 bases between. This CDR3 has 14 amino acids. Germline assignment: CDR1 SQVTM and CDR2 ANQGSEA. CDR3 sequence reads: CSAYSIVGGNTIYF. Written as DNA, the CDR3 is TGCAGCGCCTACTCGATCGTGGGCGGAAACACCATATATTTT.

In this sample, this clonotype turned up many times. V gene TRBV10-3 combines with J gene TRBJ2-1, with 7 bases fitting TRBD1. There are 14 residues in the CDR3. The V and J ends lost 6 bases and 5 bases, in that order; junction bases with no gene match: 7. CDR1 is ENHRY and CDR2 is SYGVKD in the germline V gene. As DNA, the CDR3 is TGTGCCATCAGGGGACAGACGGCGGACAATGAGCAGTTCTTC. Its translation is CAIRGQTADNEQFF.

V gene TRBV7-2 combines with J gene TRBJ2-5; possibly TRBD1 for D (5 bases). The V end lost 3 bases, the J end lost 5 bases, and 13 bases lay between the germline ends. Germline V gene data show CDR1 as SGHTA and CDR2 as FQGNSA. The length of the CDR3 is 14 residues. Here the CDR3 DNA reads TGTGCCAGCAGCTTGGTTTCACAGGATGAGACCCAGTACTTC. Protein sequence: CASSLVSQDETQYF.

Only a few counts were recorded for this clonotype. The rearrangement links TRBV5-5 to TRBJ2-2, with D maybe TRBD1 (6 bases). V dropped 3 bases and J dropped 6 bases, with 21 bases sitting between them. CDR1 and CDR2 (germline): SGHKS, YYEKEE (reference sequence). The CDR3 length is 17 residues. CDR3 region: CASSSYNRVTSSGELFF. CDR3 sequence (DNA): TGTGCCAGCAGCTCGTACAACAGGGTAACGAGTTCCGGGGAGCTGTTTTTT.

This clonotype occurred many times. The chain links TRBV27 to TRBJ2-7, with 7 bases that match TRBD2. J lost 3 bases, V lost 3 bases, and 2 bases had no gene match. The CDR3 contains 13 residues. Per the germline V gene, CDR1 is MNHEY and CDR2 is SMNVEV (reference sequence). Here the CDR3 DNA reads TGTGCCAGCAGTTTCAGGGAGGGCTACGAGCAGTACTTC. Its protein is CASSFREGYEQYF.

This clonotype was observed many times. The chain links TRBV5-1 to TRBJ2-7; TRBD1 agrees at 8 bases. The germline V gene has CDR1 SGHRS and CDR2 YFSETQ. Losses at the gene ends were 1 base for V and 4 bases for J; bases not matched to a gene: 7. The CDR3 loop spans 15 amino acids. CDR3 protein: CASSLFTGTGYEQYF. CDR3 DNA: TGCGCCAGCAGCTTGTTTACCGGGACAGGATACGAGCAGTACTTC.

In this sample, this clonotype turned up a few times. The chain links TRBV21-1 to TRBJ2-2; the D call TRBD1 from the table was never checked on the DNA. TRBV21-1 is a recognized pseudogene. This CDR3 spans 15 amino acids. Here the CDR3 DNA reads TGTGCCAGCAGCAAAGGTGACAGGAGGACCGGGGAGCTGTTTTTT. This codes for CASSKGDRRTGELFF.

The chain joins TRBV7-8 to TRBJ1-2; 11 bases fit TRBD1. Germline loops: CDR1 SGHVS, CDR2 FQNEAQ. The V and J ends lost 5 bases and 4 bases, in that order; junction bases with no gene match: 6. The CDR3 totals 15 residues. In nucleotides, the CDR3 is TGTGCCAGCAGCCCACGGACAGGGGGCGTCTATGGCTACACCTTC. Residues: CASSPRTGGVYGYTF.

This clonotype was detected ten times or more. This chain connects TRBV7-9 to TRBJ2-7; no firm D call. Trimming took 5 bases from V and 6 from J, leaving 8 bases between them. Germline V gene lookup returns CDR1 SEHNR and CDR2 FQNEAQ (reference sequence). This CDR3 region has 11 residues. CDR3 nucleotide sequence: TGTGCCAGCAGCGCCTCACTCGAGCAGTACTTC. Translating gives CASSASLEQYF.

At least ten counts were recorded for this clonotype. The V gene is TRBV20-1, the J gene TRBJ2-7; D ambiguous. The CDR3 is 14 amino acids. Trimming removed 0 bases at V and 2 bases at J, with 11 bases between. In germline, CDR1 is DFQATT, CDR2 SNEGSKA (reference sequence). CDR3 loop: CSARDQKRTYEQYF. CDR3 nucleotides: TGCAGTGCTAGAGATCAGAAGCGAACCTACGAGCAGTACTTC.

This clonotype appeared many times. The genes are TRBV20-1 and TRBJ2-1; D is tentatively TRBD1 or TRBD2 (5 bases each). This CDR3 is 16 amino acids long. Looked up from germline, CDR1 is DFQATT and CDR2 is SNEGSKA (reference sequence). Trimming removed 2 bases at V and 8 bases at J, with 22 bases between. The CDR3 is CSARSHPQVRGDEQFF. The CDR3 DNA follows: TGCAGTGCTAGATCCCACCCACAGGTTCGGGGCGATGAGCAGTTCTTC.

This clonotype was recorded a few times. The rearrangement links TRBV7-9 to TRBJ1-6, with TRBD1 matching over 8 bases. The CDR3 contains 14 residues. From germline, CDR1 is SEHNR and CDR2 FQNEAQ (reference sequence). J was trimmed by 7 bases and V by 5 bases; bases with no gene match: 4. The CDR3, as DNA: TGTGCCAGCAGCCGACAGGGGAGAAATTCACCCCTCCACTTT. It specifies CASSRQGRNSPLHF.

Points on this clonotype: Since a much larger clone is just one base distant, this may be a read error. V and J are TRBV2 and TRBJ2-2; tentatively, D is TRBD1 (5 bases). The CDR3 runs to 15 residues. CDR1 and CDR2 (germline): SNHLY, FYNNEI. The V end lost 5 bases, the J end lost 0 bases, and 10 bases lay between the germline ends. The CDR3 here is CASSKRTTNTGELFF. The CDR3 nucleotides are TGTGCCAGCAGTAAACGGACAACGAACACCGGGGAGCTGTTTTTT.

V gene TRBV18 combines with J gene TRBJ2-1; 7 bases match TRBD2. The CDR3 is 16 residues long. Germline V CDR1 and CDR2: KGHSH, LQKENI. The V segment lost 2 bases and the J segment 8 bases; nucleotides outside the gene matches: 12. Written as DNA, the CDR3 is TGTGCCAGCTCACCAAGGGTAACGCGGGGGAACGATGAGCAGTTCTTC. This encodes CASSPRVTRGNDEQFF.

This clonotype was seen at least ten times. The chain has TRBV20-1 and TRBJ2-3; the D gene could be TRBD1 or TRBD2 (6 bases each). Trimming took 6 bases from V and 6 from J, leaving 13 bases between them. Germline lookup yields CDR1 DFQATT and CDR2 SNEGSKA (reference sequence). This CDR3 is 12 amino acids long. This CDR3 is CSAYRGQDTQYF. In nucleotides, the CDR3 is TGCAGTGCGTACCGGGGGCAGGATACGCAGTATTTT.

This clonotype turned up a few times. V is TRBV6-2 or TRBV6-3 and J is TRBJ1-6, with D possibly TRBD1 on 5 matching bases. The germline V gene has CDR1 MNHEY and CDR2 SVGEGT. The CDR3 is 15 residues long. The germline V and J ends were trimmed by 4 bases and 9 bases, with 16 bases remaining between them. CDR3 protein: CASSFRESGGSPLHF. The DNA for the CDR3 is TGTGCCAGCAGTTTCAGGGAATCCGGTGGTTCACCCCTCCACTTT.

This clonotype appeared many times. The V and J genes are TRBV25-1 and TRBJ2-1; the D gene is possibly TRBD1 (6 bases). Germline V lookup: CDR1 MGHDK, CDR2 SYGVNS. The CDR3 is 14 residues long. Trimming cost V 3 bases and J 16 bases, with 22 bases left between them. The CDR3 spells CASSDPTQGRSRFF. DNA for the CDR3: TGTGCCAGCAGTGACCCTACTCAGGGGCGGTCACGCTTCTTC.

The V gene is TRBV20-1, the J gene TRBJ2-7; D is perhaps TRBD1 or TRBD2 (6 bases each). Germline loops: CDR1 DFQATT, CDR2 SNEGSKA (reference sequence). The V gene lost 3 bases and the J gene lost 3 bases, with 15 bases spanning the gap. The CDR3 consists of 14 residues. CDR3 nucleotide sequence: TGCAGTGCTAGGTCGGCAGGGGACTTCTACGAGCAGTACTTC. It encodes CSARSAGDFYEQYF.